These T cell receptor beta chains were read from a single sample in a study of beta chain features in type 1 diabetes. Sequencing was performed with immunoSEQ multiplex PCR; in TCRdb, only in-frame clones are kept and a portion is missing. The sample yields about 360,000 clones, about 12% seen once. Sequencing was done on a sample of naive CD4+ T cells from blood. The source is a man aged 18 to 30 in good health. Each CDR3 is given with its conserved first and last residue. Each record gives: D gene, clone size, V gene, CDR3 length, J gene, CDR3 DNA, CDR3 protein. A D gene is named only where the DNA matches it firmly. The listing skips clone size in some rows; elsewhere it reads once, few, many or a size class.

>-|-|TRBV7-3|15|TRBJ1-6
TGTGCCAGCAGTCCAAACTCCCTCGATAATTCACCCCTCCACTTT
CASSPNSLDNSPLHF
>-|few|TRBV5-4|13|TRBJ2-7
TGTGCCAGCAGCCCTCGGGTGGCCTACGAGCAGTACTTC
CASSPRVAYEQYF
>TRBD2|few|TRBV28|17|TRBJ2-1
TGTGCCAGCAGTTCCCATCAGCGGGGGGGCCGCGACAATGAGCAGTTCTTC
CASSSHQRGGRDNEQFF
>-|few|TRBV28|12|TRBJ2-1
TGTGCCAGCCGACAGCCGAATAATGAGCAGTTCTTC
CASRQPNNEQFF
>-|many|TRBV7-9|13|TRBJ2-1
TGTGCCAGCAGCCGTATCTCTGACAATGAGCAGTTCTTC
CASSRISDNEQFF
>-|-|TRBV28|11|TRBJ2-7
TGTGCCAGCAGTTTAAGAGACGAGCAGTACTTC
CASSLRDEQYF
>-|few|TRBV15|19|TRBJ1-5
TGTGCCACCAGCAGAGATCCCCCCCACAGGGCTATTAGCAATCAGCCCCAGCATTTT
CATSRDPPHRAISNQPQHF
>-|few|TRBV15|13|TRBJ1-1
TGTGCCACCAGCAGCCCCCCTCAGGGGAAAGCTTTCTTT
CATSSPPQGKAFF
>TRBD2|few|TRBV11-1|15|TRBJ2-7
TGTGCCAGCAGCACATTAGCGGGAGATGTTTACGAGCAGTACTTC
CASSTLAGDVYEQYF
>-|few|TRBV5-1|17|TRBJ2-6
TGCGCCAGCAGCTTGGCCTTGGTGGGCTTTGGGGCCAACGTCCTGACTTTC
CASSLALVGFGANVLTF
>TRBD1|-|TRBV7-2|15|TRBJ2-5
TGTGCCAGCTGTACTACGGGGACAGGTCCAGAGACCCAGTACTTC
CASCTTGTGPETQYF
>-|few|TRBV7-9|12|TRBJ1-2
TGTGCCAGCAGCTCTCAGGGTGGTGGCTACACCTTC
CASSSQGGGYTF
>-|few|TRBV6-6|12|TRBJ1-1
TGTGCCAGCAGCTGGGGCGGCACTGAAGCTTTCTTT
CASSWGGTEAFF
>-|few|TRBV30|15|TRBJ2-2
TGTGCCTGGAGTGCCACAGTCAGACAGGACGGGGAGCTGTTTTTT
CAWSATVRQDGELFF
>TRBD1|few|TRBV28|16|TRBJ2-7
TGTGCCAGCAGTGCGCTAGGGGACAGGGATTCCTACGAGCAGTACTTC
CASSALGDRDSYEQYF
>-|-|TRBV2|15|TRBJ2-7
TGTGCCAGCAGTGTTGCGCGGACAGTCTCCTACGAGCAGTACTTC
CASSVARTVSYEQYF
>TRBD1|-|TRBV28|13|TRBJ2-5
TGTGCCAGCAGGACAGGGGGTGTAGAGACCCAGTACTTC
CASRTGGVETQYF
>-|few|TRBV4-2|14|TRBJ2-7
TGTGCCAGCAGCCAAGAGATCAGGGGAGGGGAGCAGTACTTC
CASSQEIRGGEQYF
>TRBD2|few|TRBV11-2|15|TRBJ2-1
TGTGCCAGCAGCTTAGCCCTAGCGGGGAACAATGAGCAGTTCTTC
CASSLALAGNNEQFF
>-|-|TRBV30|13|TRBJ1-2
TGTGCCTGGAGCCCCGGCGGGTTCTATGGCTACACCTTC
CAWSPGGFYGYTF
>TRBD2|few|TRBV7-2|16|TRBJ2-3
TGTGCCAGCAGCTTAGCGACTAGCGGGAGTGGAGATACGCAGTATTTT
CASSLATSGSGDTQYF
>TRBD1|-|TRBV7-6|17|TRBJ1-1
TGTGCCAGCAGCCGAGGGGACAGTGTGCGGGCGAACACTGAAGCTTTCTTT
CASSRGDSVRANTEAFF
>-|few|TRBV5-4|15|TRBJ1-1
TGTGCCAGCAGCTTGGATGCCAGAAGATACACTGAAGCTTTCTTT
CASSLDARRYTEAFF
>TRBD1|few|TRBV5-6|15|TRBJ2-1
TGTGCCAGCAGCCCGGGGACAGGAGCATACAATGAGCAGTTCTTC
CASSPGTGAYNEQFF
>TRBD1|few|TRBV12-5|15|TRBJ2-7
TGTGCTAGTGGCCCCGGACAGGGGGCGCTTAGCGAGCAGTACTTC
CASGPGQGALSEQYF
>-|-|TRBV10-3|15|TRBJ2-5
TGTGCCATCAGTGATTCGGGGAAGGGTGAAGAGACCCAGTACTTC
CAISDSGKGEETQYF
>-|-|TRBV4-2|13|TRBJ2-2
TGTGCCAGCAGACCCGACTCAGCCGGGGAGCTGTTTTTT
CASRPDSAGELFF
>-|-|TRBV7-5|12|TRBJ2-1
TGTGCCAGCAGCTCTCGTATGAATGAGCAGTTCTTC
CASSSRMNEQFF
>TRBD2|-|TRBV19|15|TRBJ2-7
TGTGCCAGTAGCTCCGGACTAGCGGAGGTCTACGAGCAGTACTTC
CASSSGLAEVYEQYF
>TRBD2|few|TRBV7-3|15|TRBJ2-2
TGTGCCAGCAGCGGTCCGGGGGGTAACCCCGGGGAGCTGTTTTTT
CASSGPGGNPGELFF
>-|-|TRBV27|15|TRBJ2-6
TGTGCCAGCAGTTTTCTGTCCTCTGGGGCCAACGTCCTGACTTTC
CASSFLSSGANVLTF
>TRBD1|few|TRBV25-1|14|TRBJ1-1
TGTGCCAGCAGTCCCGCCGGGACAGGGACTGAAGCTTTCTTT
CASSPAGTGTEAFF
>TRBD1|few|TRBV11-2|13|TRBJ2-5
TGTGCCAGCGCCAGGGGGCTTGGGCAAGACCAGTACTTC
CASARGLGQDQYF
>TRBD1|-|TRBV5-4|15|TRBJ2-7
TGTGCCAGCAGCCCCCCCGGGACAGGGATTTACGAGCAGTACTTC
CASSPPGTGIYEQYF
>TRBD1|-|TRBV18|14|TRBJ1-5
TGTGCCAGCTCCGCCCGGGACAGGAATCAGCCCCAGCATTTT
CASSARDRNQPQHF
>-|few|TRBV10-3|13|TRBJ2-3
TGTGCCATCAGTGAGGGCCCCCCAGATACGCAGTATTTT
CAISEGPPDTQYF
>-|few|TRBV5-1|14|TRBJ1-1
TGCGCCAGCAGCGGGGAGGCGCGGTGGACTGAAGCTTTCTTT
CASSGEARWTEAFF
>-|-|TRBV7-2|15|TRBJ1-5
TGTGCCAGCAGCTTAATAACAGGGATGAGTCAGCCCCAGCATTTT
CASSLITGMSQPQHF
>-|few|TRBV30|16|TRBJ2-2
TGTGCCTGGAGTGTACGCCGGGGTACGAGCACCGGGGAGCTGTTTTTT
CAWSVRRGTSTGELFF
>-|few|TRBV18|15|TRBJ1-1
TGTGCCAGCTCACCATGGGGGGACTCGAACACTGAAGCTTTCTTT
CASSPWGDSNTEAFF
>TRBD2|few|TRBV28|17|TRBJ2-7
TGTGCCAGCAGTCCCGGACTAGCGGGAGGGTTCGTCTACGAGCAGTACTTC
CASSPGLAGGFVYEQYF
>-|few|TRBV19|14|TRBJ2-7
TGTGCCAGTAGTATTTACAGGGCTGGCTACGAGCAGTACTTC
CASSIYRAGYEQYF
>TRBD1|few|TRBV7-3|13|TRBJ2-5
TGTGCCAGCAGCTCGACAGGGGGAGAGACCCAGTACTTC
CASSSTGGETQYF
>TRBD1|-|TRBV28|14|TRBJ1-2
TGTGCCAGCAGTCCGTGGGTAGGGGGCGATGGCTACACCTTC
CASSPWVGGDGYTF
>-|once|TRBV7-7|15|TRBJ2-2
TGTGCTAGCAGCTCCAGACAGGCCGGAGGCGGGGAGCTGTTTTTT
CASSSRQAGGGELFF
>-|-|TRBV30|14|TRBJ2-5
TGTGCCTGGAGTGTCGCTGGGGCGCGCGAGACCCAGTACTTC
CAWSVAGARETQYF
>-|few|TRBV29-1|13|TRBJ2-1
TGCAGCGTGGCGGGCACCCAAACAATCTTGCAGTTCTTC
CSVAGTQTILQFF
>-|few|TRBV5-1|14|TRBJ2-7
TGCGCCAGCAGCTTTACAGTCGCCAGGTCCGAGCAGTACTTC
CASSFTVARSEQYF
>TRBD1|-|TRBV9|14|TRBJ2-5
TGTGCCAGCAGCGCCCGGACAGGCCAAGAGACCCAGTACTTC
CASSARTGQETQYF
>-|few|TRBV5-1|18|TRBJ2-2
TGCGCCAGCAGCTTTATGGTCGGAACAGGCCGAAACACCGGGGAGCTGTTTTTT
CASSFMVGTGRNTGELFF
>-|-|TRBV5-4|13|TRBJ2-5
TGTGCCAGCAGTTTCGACAGGCAAGAGACCCAGTACTTC
CASSFDRQETQYF
>-|-|TRBV7-9|13|TRBJ2-7
TGTGCCAGCAGCTTAGCAGGGGGCTACGAGCAGTACTTC
CASSLAGGYEQYF
>-|-|TRBV5-1|16|TRBJ1-3
TGCGCCAGCAGCTTGCAACCCCAGGGCTCTGGAAACACCATATATTTT
CASSLQPQGSGNTIYF
>-|-|TRBV7-8|17|TRBJ2-3
TGTGCCAGCAGCTTAGTTGCGGTAGTCCCCCGGACAGATACGCAGTATTTT
CASSLVAVVPRTDTQYF
>-|-|TRBV18|16|TRBJ2-6
TGTGCCAGCTCACCTGGAGCCCTCTCTGGGGCCAACGTCCTGACTTTC
CASSPGALSGANVLTF
>TRBD2|-|TRBV4-2|16|TRBJ2-7
TGTGCCAGCAGCCAAATCCTAGCGGGGGGCGCCTACGAGCAGTACTTC
CASSQILAGGAYEQYF
>TRBD1|few|TRBV7-2|15|TRBJ2-7
TGTGCCAGCAGCGTAGGACAGGGGCCTACCTACGAGCAGTACTTC
CASSVGQGPTYEQYF